The clone carrying this TCR beta chain appeared a few times. These data come from a study of follicular helper T cells after annual influenza vaccination. The germline CDR1 and CDR2 sequences are MNHEY and SMNVEV (reference sequence). The CDR3 consists of 12 residues. With 6 bases removed from V and 2 bases from J, the gap between germline ends came to 7 bases. Noted time point: 2015-2016 season, 7 days after influenza vaccination. Some clones are missing from TCRdb's copy, which holds only in-frame ones; the method was immunoSEQ multiplex PCR. Of 4,000 to 5,500 clones listed, under 85% are singletons.

Specimen: CXCR5+ CD38- circulating T follicular helper cells from blood, collected 7 days after influenza vaccination. Subset: circulating Tfh, non-naive CD4+CXCR5+PD-1+ (ICOS+CD38+ or ICOS-CD38-). This TCR derives from an adult who received the influenza vaccine. This chain links TRBV27 with TRBJ1-1; D unresolved. The CDR3 is CASRRANTEAFF. For the CDR3, the DNA is TGTGCCAGCAGGCGGGCTAACACTGAAGCTTTCTTT.